Below, one T cell receptor beta chain is given with its context. The data were obtained in a study of blood T cell repertoires in COVID-19. Study overall: Samples came from the United States, Italy and Spain, spanning acute and convalescent COVID-19.

The repertoire was sequenced with immunoSEQ multiplex PCR; TCRdb's copy has only in-frame clones and lacks some. This table holds over 250,000 clones, around 80% found once. CDR1 SEHNR and CDR2 FQNEAQ come from the germline V gene (reference sequence). Trimming pared 5 bases from V and 0 bases from J, leaving 11 bases between. This CDR3 comprises 15 residues. This chain uses TRBV7-9 with TRBJ1-5, with unresolved D. The source material was PBMCs or T cells enriched from blood (not recorded which). This clonotype originated in a man aged 25 to 45 with acute COVID-19. Here the CDR3 DNA reads TGTGCCAGCAGCCCTGGGAGCAATAGCAATCAGCCCCAGCATTTT. This codes for CASSPGSNSNQPQHF.